The 30 T cell receptor beta chains listed next were all sequenced from one sample in a study of CD8 T cells in Susac syndrome. An amount of RNA that ranged from 0.5 to 1 ug was reverse transcribed with random hexamers. A single record per CDR3 protein comes from TCRdb applying MiXCR to the immunoSEQ multiplex PCR reads. The sample records 150,000 to 200,000 distinct CDR3 sequences, about 94% being singletons. Sequencing used CD4+ T cells from PBMCs. All receptors derive from a human donor with multiple sclerosis.

This chain links TRBV5-1 with TRBJ1-1, with unresolved D. Per the germline V gene, CDR1 is SGHRS and CDR2 is YFSETQ. V was shortened by 5 bases and J by 0 bases, with 8 bases between the two germline ends. The CDR3 runs 13 residues. CDR3 nucleotide sequence: TGCGCCAGCAGGGCGGGTGTGAACACTGAAGCTTTCTTT. Translation gives CASRAGVNTEAFF.

CDR3 sequence (DNA): TGCGCCAGCAGCCACGGACAGGGGGCCTACGAGCAGTACTTC. It encodes CASSHGQGAYEQYF. This sequence joins TRBV5-1 and TRBJ2-7, with 10 nucleotides matching TRBD1. V shed 4 bases, J shed 2 bases, and the junction held 3 bases outside the gene matches. Germline assignment: CDR1 SGHRS and CDR2 YFSETQ. The CDR3 extends over 14 amino acids.

The rearrangement uses TRBV5-4 and TRBJ1-1, with 8 bases aligning to TRBD1. Trimming removed 6 bases from V and 9 bases from J; junction bases left unmatched: 13. From germline, CDR1 is SGHNT and CDR2 YYREEE (reference sequence). This CDR3 is built from 14 residues. CDR3 loop: CASKITGTGVKAFF. In nucleotides, the CDR3 is TGTGCCAGCAAGATAACCGGGACAGGAGTAAAAGCTTTCTTT.

The J gene is TRBJ2-7, the V gene TRBV27, with 9 nucleotides matching TRBD1. The CDR3 covers 14 residues. The germline CDR1 and CDR2 sequences are MNHEY and SMNVEV (reference sequence). Trimming at V came to 2 bases and at J to 3 bases, leaving 2 bases not matched to a gene. CDR3 residues: CASSLTGGVYEQYF. DNA for the CDR3: TGTGCCAGCAGTTTAACAGGGGGCGTCTACGAGCAGTACTTC.

V usage is TRBV20-1 and J usage is TRBJ2-7; the D gene could be TRBD1 or TRBD2 (5 bases each). Trimming removed 3 bases from V and 2 bases from J, with 11 bases in between. The CDR3 contains 13 residues. Germline CDR1 is DFQATT and CDR2 is SNEGSKA (reference sequence). The CDR3: CSASHGTAYEQYF. The DNA of the CDR3 is TGCAGTGCTAGTCACGGGACGGCCTACGAGCAGTACTTC.

The J gene is TRBJ1-2, the V gene TRBV30; a weak D match, TRBD1 (6 bases). The germline V and J ends were trimmed by 3 bases and 6 bases, with 17 bases remaining between them. The germline gives CDR1 GTSNPN, CDR2 SVGIG (reference sequence). The CDR3 consists of 14 residues. The CDR3 DNA reads TGTGCCTGGAGCTACAGGGACGTCTTTGATGGCTACACCTTC. Translated: CAWSYRDVFDGYTF.

As concerns this clonotype: An end of the junction differs from the germline gene, which may be a read error. The V call is TRBV12-3 or TRBV12-4, the J call TRBJ1-5, with 8 positions matching TRBD1. This CDR3 spans 16 amino acids. The CDR3 bases are TGTGCCAGCAGTCCCGGGACAGGATATAGCTATCAGCCCCAACATTTT. The encoded protein is CASSPGTGYSYQPQHF.

The V and J genes are TRBV7-2 and TRBJ1-4, with D possibly being TRBD1 (5 bases). V shed 5 bases and J shed 7 bases, with 11 bases lying between them. The germline gives CDR1 SGHTA, CDR2 FQGNSA. The CDR3 loop spans 13 amino acids. In DNA, the CDR3 is TGTGCCAGCAGCCGGGGGACGGGTGAAAAACTGTTTTTT. It yields the protein CASSRGTGEKLFF.

The genes are TRBV12-3 or TRBV12-4 and TRBJ2-3, with unresolved D. The CDR3 length is 15 residues. Trimming took off 2 bases at V and 1 base at J, with 10 bases between the two ends. The CDR3 sequence: CASSLTADGTDTQYF. CDR3 bases: TGTGCCAGCAGTTTAACCGCGGACGGCACAGATACGCAGTATTTT.

The rearrangement links TRBV12-3 or TRBV12-4 to TRBJ2-2; 8 bases are a match to TRBD2. The CDR3 is 15 residues long. J gave up 3 bases and V 7 bases, and 7 bases lay outside the gene matches. The CDR3: CASTLGAGDTGELFF. CDR3 bases: TGTGCCAGCACCCTTGGAGCGGGAGACACCGGGGAGCTGTTTTTT.

The chain recombines TRBV5-1 with TRBJ2-3; tentative D call: TRBD1 (5 bases). Trimming cost V 4 bases and J 2 bases, with 17 bases left between them. Germline CDR1 and CDR2: SGHRS and YFSETQ. CDR3 length: 16 residues. The CDR3 spells CASSAAPDSSTDTQYF. The CDR3 DNA sequence: TGCGCCAGCAGCGCGGCCCCAGACAGTTCCACAGATACGCAGTATTTT.

This chain connects TRBV5-4 to TRBJ2-1; 7 bases match TRBD2. With 4 bases clipped from V and 5 bases from J, the junction kept 3 bases outside the gene matches. Germline V gives CDR1 SGHNT, CDR2 YYREEE (reference sequence). This CDR3 is 13 amino acids long. In DNA, the CDR3 is TGTGCCAGCAGCGGCGGGAGTAACAATGAGCAGTTCTTC. This codes for CASSGGSNNEQFF.

This clonotype was recorded once. The V gene is TRBV30, the J gene TRBJ2-2; perhaps TRBD2 as D (6 bases). The length of the CDR3 is 15 residues. CDR1 and CDR2 (germline): GTSNPN, SVGIG (reference sequence). With 3 bases removed from V and 5 bases from J, the gap between germline ends came to 16 bases. CDR3 sequence (DNA): TGTGCCTGGAGAAGGGAATGGAGGGAGACCGGGGAGCTGTTTTTT. It specifies CAWRREWRETGELFF.

The chain uses TRBV15 and TRBJ2-7; D unresolved. Looked up from germline, CDR1 is LNHNV and CDR2 is YYDKDF (reference sequence). V was trimmed by 3 bases and J by 0 bases, leaving 6 bases between them. The CDR3 is made up of 13 amino acids. This CDR3 reads CATSRDVSYEQYF. The CDR3 DNA is TGTGCCACCAGCAGGGACGTCTCCTACGAGCAGTACTTC.

This rearrangement joins TRBV20-1 to TRBJ1-1; D is unresolved. V was clipped by 5 bases and J by 10 bases, with 20 bases between them. CDR1 and CDR2 (germline): DFQATT, SNEGSKA (reference sequence). This CDR3 has 13 amino acids. The DNA for the CDR3 is TGCAGTGCTTCATTCCCGGGCCCTGGATCAGCTTTCTTT. Translated: CSASFPGPGSAFF.

The V and J genes are TRBV2 and TRBJ2-5; 7 bases match TRBD2. Germline loops: CDR1 SNHLY, CDR2 FYNNEI. V lost 7 bases and J lost 3; bases outside the gene matches: 5. The CDR3 spans 13 residues. This CDR3 reads CASKGGREETQYF. CDR3 coding DNA: TGTGCCAGCAAAGGCGGGAGAGAAGAGACCCAGTACTTC.

The rearrangement links TRBV5-1 to TRBJ1-2; D remains unclear. The CDR3 is 14 amino acids. V lost 1 base and J lost 2, with 9 bases in between. The germline CDR1 and CDR2 sequences are SGHRS and YFSETQ. The CDR3 bases are TGCGCCAGCAGCTTGCCGGGCCCAAACTATGGCTACACCTTC. Its translation is CASSLPGPNYGYTF.

This chain uses TRBV28 with TRBJ2-1; D may be TRBD2 (6 bases). With 0 bases removed from V and 6 bases from J, the gap between germline ends came to 9 bases. Germline lookup yields CDR1 MDHEN and CDR2 SYDVKM. The CDR3 spans 14 residues. CDR3 residues: CASSLWGLSNEQFF. The CDR3 bases are TGTGCCAGCAGTTTATGGGGACTGAGCAATGAGCAGTTCTTC.

The chain couples TRBV2 to TRBJ2-7; weak D call: TRBD1 (6 bases). The V gene's germline CDR1 is SNHLY and CDR2 FYNNEI. V lost 1 base, J lost 3 bases, and 13 bases lay in between. The CDR3 is 15 amino acids. CDR3 residues: CASSEGQGINYEQYF. The CDR3 DNA reads as TGTGCCAGCAGTGAAGGGCAGGGGATTAACTACGAGCAGTACTTC.

This clonotype came up once. CDR3 sequence (DNA): TGCAGTGCTACCCCGGGGGTAAGGAACAATCAGCCCCAGCATTTT. It codes for CSATPGVRNNQPQHF. The chain couples TRBV20-1 to TRBJ1-5; D perhaps matches TRBD1 (5 bases). CDR1 DFQATT and CDR2 SNEGSKA come from the germline V gene (reference sequence). V lost 4 bases, J lost 3 bases, and 16 bases lay in between. The CDR3 is 15 residues long.

This chain links TRBV9 with TRBJ2-2; D remains ambiguous. CDR1 SGDLS and CDR2 YYNGEE come from the germline V gene. The CDR3 sequence is 16 residues long. V gave up 0 bases and J gave up 3 bases, with 12 bases separating them. The CDR3 protein is CASSVEVGFYTGELFF. In nucleotides, the CDR3 is TGTGCCAGCAGCGTAGAGGTGGGGTTTTACACCGGGGAGCTGTTTTTT.

This chain joins TRBV19 and TRBJ1-1; no reliable D call. V shed 6 bases and J shed 4 bases, with 15 bases lying between them. Germline V gives CDR1 LNHDA, CDR2 SQIVND (reference sequence). This CDR3 is 14 amino acids long. The CDR3 reads CASSPDGWGTEAFF. CDR3 nucleotide sequence: TGTGCCAGTAGCCCGGACGGCTGGGGCACTGAAGCTTTCTTT.

The chain links TRBV7-9 to TRBJ1-6; no reliable D call. The ends were cut back, 1 base at V and 6 bases at J, with 7 bases in the middle. CDR3 length: 14 amino acids. Looked up from germline, CDR1 is SEHNR and CDR2 is FQNEAQ (reference sequence). The CDR3 coding sequence is TGTGCCAGCAGCTTAGAGCACCTTAATTCACCCCTCCACTTT. This encodes CASSLEHLNSPLHF.

The table lists this clonotype with a count of one. The V call is TRBV29-1, the J call TRBJ1-2; D may be TRBD1 (5 bases). Germline CDR1 is SQVTM and CDR2 is ANQGSEA. V was pared by 8 bases and J by 0 bases, with 13 bases between. The CDR3 is 13 residues long. The CDR3 reads CSTTGTANYGYTF. CDR3 nucleotide sequence: TGCAGCACTACCGGGACGGCTAACTATGGCTACACCTTC.

This clonotype has only one observation. J is TRBJ2-3 and V is TRBV10-3; D ambiguous. The V end was cut by 6 bases, the J end by 1 base, with 5 bases between. The V gene's germline CDR1 is ENHRY and CDR2 SYGVKD. This CDR3 comprises 12 residues. The CDR3 coding sequence is TGTGCCATCAGACGGGGCACAGATACGCAGTATTTT. Translation gives CAIRRGTDTQYF.

V usage is TRBV12-3 or TRBV12-4 and J usage is TRBJ2-6; D ambiguous. There are 14 residues in the CDR3. V dropped 3 bases and J dropped 0 bases, with 3 bases sitting between them. The CDR3 loop reads CASSFRSGANVLTF. The DNA for the CDR3 is TGTGCCAGCAGTTTCCGCTCTGGGGCCAACGTCCTGACTTTC.

The chain employs TRBV27 and TRBJ1-1; the D is unclear. The CDR3 extends over 13 amino acids. V dropped 4 bases and J dropped 0 bases, with 6 bases sitting between them. The germline CDR1 and CDR2 sequences are MNHEY and SMNVEV (reference sequence). The CDR3 DNA sequence: TGTGCCAGCAGTTCCCCCTTGAACACTGAAGCTTTCTTT. It yields the protein CASSSPLNTEAFF.

The chain carries TRBV2 and TRBJ2-7; no definite D call. V was cut by 4 bases and J by 4 bases, with 8 bases left in between. Germline V gene data show CDR1 as SNHLY and CDR2 as FYNNEI. CDR3 length equals 12 residues. The CDR3 nucleotides read TGTGCCAGCAGTGGAGAAGCTTACGAGCAGTACTTC. As protein: CASSGEAYEQYF. Looking up the rest from reference TRBV2 and TRBJ2-7 gives the full variable domain: EPEVTQTPSHQVTQMGQEVILRCVPISNHLYFYWYRQILGQKVEFLVSFYNNEISEKSEIFDDQFSVERPDGSNFTLKIRSTKLEDSAMYFCASSGEAYEQYFGPGTRLTVT.

This chain uses TRBV7-8 with TRBJ2-7, with TRBD2 matching 10 bases. Germline trimming cut 5 bases from V and 0 bases from J; bases unmatched to any gene: 7. This CDR3 is 16 amino acids long. The V gene's germline CDR1 is SGHVS and CDR2 FQNEAQ. This CDR3 reads CASSPLSGRASYEQYF. The CDR3 DNA sequence: TGTGCCAGCAGCCCCCTAAGCGGGAGGGCCTCCTACGAGCAGTACTTC.

V and J are TRBV3-1 and TRBJ2-3; 8 nucleotides agree with TRBD2. With V trimmed by 3 bases and J by 1 base, 6 bases remained unmatched. This CDR3 is built from 16 residues. Germline V gene lookup returns CDR1 LGHDT and CDR2 YNNKEL (reference sequence). This chain's CDR3 is CASSHLSGKGTDTQYF. CDR3 nucleotide sequence: TGTGCCAGCAGCCACCTTAGCGGGAAGGGCACAGATACGCAGTATTTT.